The TCR beta chain described here comes from a study of T cell responses to AZD1222 COVID-19 vaccine. Study-level results: Spike-specific TCR breadth and depth went up after people got two AZD1222 doses. Close to half of all spike-specific TCRs reportedly target regions of the variants that are unmutated. In a largely white British group with more females than males, clonal diversity was possibly underestimated.

In regard to this clone: The antigen remains undetermined.

This CDR3 contains 11 residues. Trimming removed 7 bases at V and 13 bases at J, with 11 bases between. Germline lookup yields CDR1 SNHLY and CDR2 FYNNEI. Method: immunoSEQ multiplex PCR; TCRdb's copy keeps in-frame clones and lacks some. The table shows around 200,000 clones, with roughly 93% occurring only once. The chain recombines TRBV2 with TRBJ1-6; D not certain. This receptor was taken from an adult who received the MenACWY meningococcal vaccine as a control. The material sequenced was peripheral blood, taken 28 days after the second dose of the MenACWY control vaccine. DNA for the CDR3: TGTGCCAGCAAAACGCGCCGGCCCCTCCACTTT. It yields the protein CASKTRRPLHF.